This T cell receptor beta chain was sequenced for a study of CD8 T cells in ankylosing spondylitis. TCRdb called the 5' RACE reads again in MiXCR, with one record for every CDR3 protein. The sample has around 250,000 distinct CDR3 sequences, over 30% seen once. CDR1 is SGHRS, CDR2 YFSETQ, per germline. Trimming removed 3 bases from V and 0 bases from J; junction bases left unmatched: 6. The CDR3 is 16 amino acids. Only a few counts were recorded for this clonotype. The TCR was taken from a male donor with ankylosing spondylitis or in good health (not recorded which). The rearrangement uses TRBV5-1 and TRBJ2-1, with 7 bases aligning to TRBD2. Sequenced input: blood, either unsorted or a sorted T cell fraction (not recorded which). CDR3 bases: TGCGCCAGCAGCTCCTGGGGGGGGAGCTCCTACAATGAGCAGTTCTTC. Protein: CASSSWGGSSYNEQFF. Filled out from reference TRBV5-1 and TRBJ2-1, the complete variable domain reads KAGVTQTPRYLIKTRGQQVTLSCSPISGHRSVSWYQQTPGQGLQFLFEYFSETQRNKGNFPGRFSGRQFSNSRSEMNVSTLELGDSALYLCASSSWGGSSYNEQFFGPGTRLTVL.